In this sample, the clone carrying this TCR beta chain turned up a few times. As yet, its antigen is unknown. These data are taken from a study of CD4 T cells in relation to SARS-CoV-2 and coronaviruses. In the study overall: After nine to eleven days of antigen culture, PBMC TCR beta CDR3s were sequenced.

The study's findings and limits: No donor gave both pre-pandemic and post-infection samples. SARS-CoV-2-driven expansion was significantly weaker in crossreactive than monoreactive clones.

Germline V CDR1 and CDR2: LGHNA, YSLEER. V lost 0 bases, J lost 7 bases, and 9 bases lay in between. The CDR3 covers 13 residues. The protocol was immunoSEQ multiplex PCR, while the TCRdb copy is restricted to in-frame clones and leaves out a portion. The table includes about 26,000 clones, around 67% detected once. The unexposed donors gave CD4+ T cells in about 2010-2019, prior to COVID-19. Isolation of CD4+ T cells took place after approximately 10 days in culture. Half the medium was replaced with IL-2 medium on days 3 and 7. The sequenced sample consisted of CD4+ T cells from PBMCs, cultured in vitro. The TCR comes from a human donor in good health. The V gene is TRBV4-3, the J gene TRBJ1-2; D uncertain. The CDR3 region is CASSQDRGPGYTF. The DNA of the CDR3 is TGCGCCAGCAGCCAAGATCGAGGGCCTGGCTACACCTTC.